The TCR beta chain under discussion was sequenced for a study of OX40 agonist ivuxolimab in advanced cancers. In the study overall: Participants averaged about 60 years of age (range roughly 23 to 80) and were about 85% male.

TCRdb keeps only in-frame clones here, not all; method: immunoSEQ multiplex PCR. The table lists about 48,000 clones, around 90% of them singletons. The sequence derives from an adult with an advanced solid tumor such as melanoma, head and neck, liver or kidney cancer. Material: CD4+ or CD8+ T cells sorted from blood, obtained in a trial of the OX40 agonist ivuxolimab.

CDR3 residues: CASSLGGTSTDTQYF. Written as DNA, the CDR3 is TGTGCCAGCAGCCTCGGGGGTACTAGCACAGATACGCAGTATTTT. The chain is built from TRBV11-2 and TRBJ2-3; TRBD2 is a possible D gene (6 bases). The germline gives CDR1 SGHAT, CDR2 FQNNGV. Deletions cut 5 bases from V and 0 bases from J, with 12 bases between. This CDR3 has 15 residues.